This TCR beta chain emerged from a study of OX40 agonist ivuxolimab in advanced cancers. Turning to the overall study: Ivuxolimab was a fully human IgG2 agonistic monoclonal antibody targeting the costimulatory receptor OX40 (CD134). Intravenous ivuxolimab was administered to patients every 2 weeks at six dose levels: 0.01, 0.1, 0.3, 1.5, 3 and 10 mg/kg. Of the roughly 51 patients in dose escalation, 19 had hepatocellular carcinoma, some 15 had melanoma, 9 had renal cell carcinoma and 9 had head and neck cancer. A male proportion of 82.7% and a mean age of 60 years, ranging from 23 to 79, were recorded for the dose-escalation cohort. Patients were allowed to have had prior anti-PD-1, anti-PD-L1 or anti-CTLA-4 therapy, and 40% to 45% of the dose-escalation patients had previously received checkpoint inhibitors. Partial responses occurred in three dose-escalation patients, of whom one had hepatocellular carcinoma and two had cutaneous melanoma. The point of sequencing TCRbeta in the periphery was to test whether ivuxolimab changed TCR sequence diversity and drove clonal T-cell expansion. The paper covers the monotherapy dose-escalation part of the phase I ivuxolimab trial, which included N of about 50 patients.

For sequencing of the TCRbeta CDR3 region, genomic DNA was extracted from the sorted cells. TCRbeta CDR3 regions were sequenced using the immunoSEQ Assay. TCRdb limited this immuneACCESS table to in-frame rearrangements with V and J called. A share of clones is missing; checked studies link under half to unresolved V genes, and the rest is unexplained. The sample includes 70,000 to 75,000 clones, with 80% to 95% observed a single time. Jointly, the top ten make up around 0.4% of the sample. To note about this clone: Its antigen is currently not known. No much larger clone exists at a distance of one base, and base qualities are not known.

Patients with a history of autoimmune disease or receiving systemic immunosuppression were excluded from the trial. Peripheral blood for TCR sequencing was drawn from every dose cohort at baseline, at cycle 4 day 1 and at cycle 7 day 1. The samples were drawn from a first-in-human, open-label, multicenter phase I dose-escalation trial of ivuxolimab. Adults with locally advanced or metastatic head and neck squamous cell, hepatocellular, melanoma or renal cell carcinoma were enrolled in the trial. Before TCR sequencing, CD4+ and CD8+ T cells were separately sorted from peripheral blood. In the germline V gene, CDR1 corresponds to SGHNT and CDR2 to YENEEA. There are 16 amino acids in the CDR3, from cysteine to phenylalanine inclusive. Solely the CDR3 DNA is kept, with 48 bases framed from the first base. V loses 1 base at its end and J loses 1 base; junction bases beyond the gene matches: 1. Findings and caveats that apply to the study as a whole: In partial responders in the 0.1-3.0 mg/kg groups, normalized peripheral clonal expansion was found to be among the lowest, especially among CD8+ T cells. After ivuxolimab, expanded clones were on average more numerous among CD8+ T cells than among CD4+ T cells. Low levels of normalized T-cell clonal expansion were also seen in some patients who did not respond. At doses from 0.1 to 3.0 mg/kg, clonal expansion was seen in both CD4+ and CD8+ blood T cells between baseline and week 6. The antigen specificity of the clonally expanded peripheral T cells was not determined.

The receptor comes from an adult with an advanced solid tumor such as melanoma, head and neck, liver or kidney cancer. Sequencing was performed on CD4+ or CD8+ T cells sorted from blood, taken in a trial of the OX40 agonist ivuxolimab. The chain uses TRBV11-3 and TRBJ2-5; 12 central nucleotides agree with TRBD2. The nucleotides are TGTGCCAGCAGCTTAGGGACTAGCGGGACCCAAGAGACCCAGTACTTC. Its translation reads: CASSLGTSGTQETQYF.